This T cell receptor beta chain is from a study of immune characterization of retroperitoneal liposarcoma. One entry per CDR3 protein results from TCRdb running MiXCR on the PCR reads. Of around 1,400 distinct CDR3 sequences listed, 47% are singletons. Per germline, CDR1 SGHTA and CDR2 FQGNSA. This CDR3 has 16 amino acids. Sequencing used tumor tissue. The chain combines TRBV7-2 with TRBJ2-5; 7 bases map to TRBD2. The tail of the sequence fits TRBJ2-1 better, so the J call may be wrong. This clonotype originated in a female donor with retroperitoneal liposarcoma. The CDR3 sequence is CASSLGGSGSQETQFF. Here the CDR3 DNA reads TGTGCCAGCAGCTTAGGTGGTAGCGGGTCTCAAGAGACCCAGTTCTTC.